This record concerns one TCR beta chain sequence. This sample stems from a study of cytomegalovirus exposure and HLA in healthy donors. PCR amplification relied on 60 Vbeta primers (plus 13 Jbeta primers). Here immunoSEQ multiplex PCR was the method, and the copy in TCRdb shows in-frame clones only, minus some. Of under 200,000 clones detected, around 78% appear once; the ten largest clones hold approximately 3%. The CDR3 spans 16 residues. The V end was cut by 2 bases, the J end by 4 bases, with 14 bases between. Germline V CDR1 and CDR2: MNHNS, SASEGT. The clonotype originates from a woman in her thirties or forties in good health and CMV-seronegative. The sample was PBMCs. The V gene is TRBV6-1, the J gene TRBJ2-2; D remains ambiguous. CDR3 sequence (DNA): TGTGCCAGCAGTGAATCCCTGGTATTTAGCACCGGGGAGCTGTTTTTT. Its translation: CASSESLVFSTGELFF.